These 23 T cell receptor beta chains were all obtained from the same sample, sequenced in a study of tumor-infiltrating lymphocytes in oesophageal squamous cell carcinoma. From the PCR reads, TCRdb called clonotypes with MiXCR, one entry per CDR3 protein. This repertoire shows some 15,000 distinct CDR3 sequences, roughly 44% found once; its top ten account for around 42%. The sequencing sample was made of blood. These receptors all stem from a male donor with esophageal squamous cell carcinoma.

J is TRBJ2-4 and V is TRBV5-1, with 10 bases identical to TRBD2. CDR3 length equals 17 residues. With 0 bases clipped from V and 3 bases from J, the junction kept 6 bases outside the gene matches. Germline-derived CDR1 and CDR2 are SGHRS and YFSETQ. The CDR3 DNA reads TGCGCCAGCAGCTTGGTGGGACTAGCGACCTACAAAAACATTCAGTACTTC. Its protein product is CASSLVGLATYKNIQYF.

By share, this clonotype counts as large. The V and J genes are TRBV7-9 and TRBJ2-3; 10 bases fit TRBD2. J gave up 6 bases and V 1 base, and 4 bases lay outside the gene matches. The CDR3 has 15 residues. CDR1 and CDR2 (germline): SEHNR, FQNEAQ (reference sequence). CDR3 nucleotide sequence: TGTGCCAGCAGCTTAGTGCTAGCGGGAGCCGATACGCAGTATTTT. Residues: CASSLVLAGADTQYF. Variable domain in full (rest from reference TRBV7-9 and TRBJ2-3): DTGVSQNPRHKITKRGQNVTFRCDPISEHNRLYWYRQTLGQGPEFLTYFQNEAQLEKSRLLSDRFSAERPKGSFSTLEIQRTEQGDSAMYLCASSLVLAGADTQYFGPGTRLTVL.

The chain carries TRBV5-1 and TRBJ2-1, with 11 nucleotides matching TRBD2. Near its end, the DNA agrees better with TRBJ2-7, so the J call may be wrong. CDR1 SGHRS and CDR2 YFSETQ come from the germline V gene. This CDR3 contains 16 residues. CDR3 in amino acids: CASSNRLAGFQVEQYF. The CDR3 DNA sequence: TGCGCCAGCAGCAACCGACTAGCGGGATTTCAAGTAGAGCAGTACTTC.

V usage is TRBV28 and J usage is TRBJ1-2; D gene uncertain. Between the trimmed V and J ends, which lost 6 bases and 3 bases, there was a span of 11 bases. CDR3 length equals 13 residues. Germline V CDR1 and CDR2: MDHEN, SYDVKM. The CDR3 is CASSDSYDYGYTF. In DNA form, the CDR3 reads TGTGCCAGCAGCGATTCGTACGACTATGGCTACACCTTC.

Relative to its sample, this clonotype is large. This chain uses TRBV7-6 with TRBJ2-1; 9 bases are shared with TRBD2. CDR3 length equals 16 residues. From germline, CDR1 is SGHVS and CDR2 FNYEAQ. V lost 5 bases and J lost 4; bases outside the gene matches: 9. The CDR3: CASSPRLAETYNEQFF. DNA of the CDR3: TGTGCCAGCAGCCCCCGACTAGCGGAGACGTACAATGAGCAGTTCTTC.

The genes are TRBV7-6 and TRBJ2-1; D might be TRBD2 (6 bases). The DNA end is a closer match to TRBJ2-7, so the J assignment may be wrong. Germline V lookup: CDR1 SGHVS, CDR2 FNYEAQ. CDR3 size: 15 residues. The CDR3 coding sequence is TGTGCCAGCAGCTTAGTGGGACTGGGGAGTGGGGAGCAGTACTTC. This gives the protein CASSLVGLGSGEQYF.

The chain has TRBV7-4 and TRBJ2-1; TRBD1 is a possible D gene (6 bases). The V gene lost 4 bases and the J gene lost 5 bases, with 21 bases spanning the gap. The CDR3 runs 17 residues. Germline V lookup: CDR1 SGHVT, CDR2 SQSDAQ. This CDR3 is CASSSPPGDGDNNEQFF. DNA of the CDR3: TGTGCCAGCAGCTCACCTCCAGGGGATGGGGATAACAATGAGCAGTTCTTC.

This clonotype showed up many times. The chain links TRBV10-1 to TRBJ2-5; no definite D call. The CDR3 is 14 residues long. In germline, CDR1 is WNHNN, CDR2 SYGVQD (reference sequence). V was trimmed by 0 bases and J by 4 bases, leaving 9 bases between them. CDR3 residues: CASSESSHGETQYF. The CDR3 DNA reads TGCGCCAGCAGTGAGTCGTCCCACGGAGAGACCCAGTACTTC.

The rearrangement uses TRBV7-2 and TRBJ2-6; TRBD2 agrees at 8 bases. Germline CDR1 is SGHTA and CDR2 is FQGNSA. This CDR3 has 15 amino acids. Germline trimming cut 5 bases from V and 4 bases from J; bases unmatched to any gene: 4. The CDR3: CASSATSAGANVLTF. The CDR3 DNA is TGTGCCAGCAGCGCGACTAGCGCCGGGGCCAACGTCCTGACTTTC.

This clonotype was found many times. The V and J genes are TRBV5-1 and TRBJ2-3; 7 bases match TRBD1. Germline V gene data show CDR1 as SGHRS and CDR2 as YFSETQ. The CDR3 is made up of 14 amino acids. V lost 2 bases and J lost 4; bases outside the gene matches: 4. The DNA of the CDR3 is TGCGCCAGCAGCTTAACAGGGGACGCAGATACGCAGTATTTT. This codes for CASSLTGDADTQYF.

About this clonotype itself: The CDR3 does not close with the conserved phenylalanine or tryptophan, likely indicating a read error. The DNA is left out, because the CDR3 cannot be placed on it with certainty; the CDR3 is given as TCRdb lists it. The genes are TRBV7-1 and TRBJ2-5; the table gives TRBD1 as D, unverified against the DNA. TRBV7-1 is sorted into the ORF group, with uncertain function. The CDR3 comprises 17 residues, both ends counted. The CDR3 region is CASSSQGYDSYEQYFGS.

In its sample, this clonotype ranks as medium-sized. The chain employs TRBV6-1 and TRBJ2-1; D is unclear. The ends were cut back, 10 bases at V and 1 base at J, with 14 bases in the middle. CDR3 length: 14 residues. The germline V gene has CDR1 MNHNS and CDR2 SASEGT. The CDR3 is CATLQSSSYNEQFF. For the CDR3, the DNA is TGTGCCACCTTACAGTCGTCTTCCTACAATGAGCAGTTCTTC.

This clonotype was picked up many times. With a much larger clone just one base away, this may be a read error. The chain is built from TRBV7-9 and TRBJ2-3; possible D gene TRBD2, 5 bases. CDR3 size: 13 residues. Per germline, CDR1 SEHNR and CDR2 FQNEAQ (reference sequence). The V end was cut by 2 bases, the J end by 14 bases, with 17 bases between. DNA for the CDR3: TGTGCCAGCAGCTTAATAGACACCGGGGAGCTGTATTTT. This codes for CASSLIDTGELYF.

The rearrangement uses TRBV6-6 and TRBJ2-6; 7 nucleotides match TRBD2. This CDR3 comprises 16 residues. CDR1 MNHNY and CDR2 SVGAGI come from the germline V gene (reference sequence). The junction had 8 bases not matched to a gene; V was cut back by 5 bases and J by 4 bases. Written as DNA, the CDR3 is TGTGCCAGCAGTCCAACGGGGGGAACGGGGGCCAACGTCCTGACTTTC. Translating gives CASSPTGGTGANVLTF.

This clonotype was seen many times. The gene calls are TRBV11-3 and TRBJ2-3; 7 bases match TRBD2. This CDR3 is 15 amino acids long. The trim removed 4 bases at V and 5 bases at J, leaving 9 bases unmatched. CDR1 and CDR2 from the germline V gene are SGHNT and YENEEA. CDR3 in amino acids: CASSWAGERGDTQYF. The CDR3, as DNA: TGTGCCAGCAGCTGGGCGGGAGAACGAGGAGATACGCAGTATTTT.

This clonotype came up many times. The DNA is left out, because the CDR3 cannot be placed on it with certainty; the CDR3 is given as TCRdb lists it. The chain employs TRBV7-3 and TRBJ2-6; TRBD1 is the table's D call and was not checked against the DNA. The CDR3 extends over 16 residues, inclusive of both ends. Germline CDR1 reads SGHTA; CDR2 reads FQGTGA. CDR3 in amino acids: CATLDSLEQIWLHLRF.

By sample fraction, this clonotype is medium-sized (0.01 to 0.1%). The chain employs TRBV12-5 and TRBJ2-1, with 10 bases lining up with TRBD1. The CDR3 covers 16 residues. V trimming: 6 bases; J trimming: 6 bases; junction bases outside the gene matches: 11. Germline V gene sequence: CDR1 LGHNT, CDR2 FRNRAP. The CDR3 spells CASGRSGQGVSNEQFF. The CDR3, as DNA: TGTGCTAGTGGCCGATCCGGACAGGGGGTTTCCAATGAGCAGTTCTTC.

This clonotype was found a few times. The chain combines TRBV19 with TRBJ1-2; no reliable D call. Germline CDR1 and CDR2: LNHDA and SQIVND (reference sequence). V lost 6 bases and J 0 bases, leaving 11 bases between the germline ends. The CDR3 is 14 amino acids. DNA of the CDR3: TGTGCCAGTAGCGTCACTCCAGCTAACTATGGCTACACCTTC. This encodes CASSVTPANYGYTF.

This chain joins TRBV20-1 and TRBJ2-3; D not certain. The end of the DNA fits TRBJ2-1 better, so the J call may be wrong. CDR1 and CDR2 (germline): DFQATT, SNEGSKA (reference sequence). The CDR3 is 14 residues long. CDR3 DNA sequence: TGCAGTGCTAAGACATTCGGGTCCTACAATGAGCAGTTCTTC. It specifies CSAKTFGSYNEQFF.

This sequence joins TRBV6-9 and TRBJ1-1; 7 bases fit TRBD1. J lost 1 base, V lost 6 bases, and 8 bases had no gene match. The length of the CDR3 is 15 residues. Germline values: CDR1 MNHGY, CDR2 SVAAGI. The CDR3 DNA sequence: TGTGCCAGCAGGCCACTCGACAGGGAGAACACTGAAGCTTTCTTT. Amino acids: CASRPLDRENTEAFF.

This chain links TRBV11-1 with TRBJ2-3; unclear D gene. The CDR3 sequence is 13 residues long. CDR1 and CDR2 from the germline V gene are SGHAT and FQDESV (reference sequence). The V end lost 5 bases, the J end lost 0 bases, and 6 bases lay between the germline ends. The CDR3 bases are TGTGCCAGCAGCAAGGACAGCACAGATACGCAGTATTTT. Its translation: CASSKDSTDTQYF.

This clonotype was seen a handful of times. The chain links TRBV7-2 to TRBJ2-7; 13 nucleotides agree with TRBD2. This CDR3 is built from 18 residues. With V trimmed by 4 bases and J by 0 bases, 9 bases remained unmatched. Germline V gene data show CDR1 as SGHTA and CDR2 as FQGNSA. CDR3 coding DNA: TGTGCCAGCAGCTCCGGACTAGCGGGAGCGTCTATCTCCTACGAGCAGTACTTC. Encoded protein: CASSSGLAGASISYEQYF.

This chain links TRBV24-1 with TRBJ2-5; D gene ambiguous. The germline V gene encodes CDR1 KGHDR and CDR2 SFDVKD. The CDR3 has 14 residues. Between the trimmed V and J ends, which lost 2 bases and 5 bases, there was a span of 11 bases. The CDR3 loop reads CATSDYGPQETQYF. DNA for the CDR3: TGTGCCACCAGTGATTATGGGCCACAGGAGACCCAGTACTTC.